There are a few counts of the clone carrying this T cell receptor (beta chain). Each CDR3 protein gets one entry after TCRdb re-called the PCR reads with MiXCR. The sample has hundreds of thousands of distinct CDR3 sequences; 25% are singletons. The data stem from a study of molecular identifiers for immune sequencing clone quantification. The CDR3 sequence is 15 residues long. The V end lost 5 bases, the J end lost 0 bases, and 13 bases lay between the germline ends. Germline CDR1 and CDR2: SEHNR and FQNEAQ (reference sequence). This TCR derives from a human donor in good health. Some libraries in this study had Jurkat cell RNA spiked in. V usage is TRBV7-9 and J usage is TRBJ1-1, with D perhaps TRBD1 (6 bases). Input material: naive CD8+ T cells from blood, with Jurkat cell RNA spiked in. Documented subset: FACS-sorted CD8+CD4-CCR7+CD45RA+ naive T cells. The CDR3 DNA reads TGTGCCAGCAGCGCTCAACAGGGAGTGAACACTGAAGCTTTCTTT. This translates into CASSAQQGVNTEAFF. Variable domain in full (rest from reference TRBV7-9 and TRBJ1-1): DTGVSQNPRHKITKRGQNVTFRCDPISEHNRLYWYRQTLGQGPEFLTYFQNEAQLEKSRLLSDRFSAERPKGSFSTLEIQRTEQGDSAMYLCASSAQQGVNTEAFFGQGTRLTVV.